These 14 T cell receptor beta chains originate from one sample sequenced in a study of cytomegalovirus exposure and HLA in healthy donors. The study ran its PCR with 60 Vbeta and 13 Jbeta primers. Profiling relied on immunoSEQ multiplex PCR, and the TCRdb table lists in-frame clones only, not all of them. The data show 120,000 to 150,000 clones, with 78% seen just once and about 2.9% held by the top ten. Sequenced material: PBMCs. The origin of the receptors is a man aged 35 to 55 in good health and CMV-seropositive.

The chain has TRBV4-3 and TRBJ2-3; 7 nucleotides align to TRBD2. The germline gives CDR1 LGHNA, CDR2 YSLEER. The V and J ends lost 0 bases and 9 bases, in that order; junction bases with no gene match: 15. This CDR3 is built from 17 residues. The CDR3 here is CASSQDSYGGGRRTQYF. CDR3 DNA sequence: TGCGCCAGCAGCCAAGATAGTTATGGGGGAGGGCGTCGGACGCAGTATTTT.

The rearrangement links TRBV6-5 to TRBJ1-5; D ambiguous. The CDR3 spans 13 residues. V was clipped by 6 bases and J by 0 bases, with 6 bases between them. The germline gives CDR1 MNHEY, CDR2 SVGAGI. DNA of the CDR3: TGTGCCAGCAGACGAGATAGCAATCAGCCCCAGCATTTT. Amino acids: CASRRDSNQPQHF.

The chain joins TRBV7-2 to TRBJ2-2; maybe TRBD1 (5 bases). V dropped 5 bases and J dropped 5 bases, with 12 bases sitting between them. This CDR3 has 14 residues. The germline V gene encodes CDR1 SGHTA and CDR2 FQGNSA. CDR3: CASSAGHITGELFF. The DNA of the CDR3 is TGTGCCAGCAGCGCAGGACACATTACCGGGGAGCTGTTTTTT.

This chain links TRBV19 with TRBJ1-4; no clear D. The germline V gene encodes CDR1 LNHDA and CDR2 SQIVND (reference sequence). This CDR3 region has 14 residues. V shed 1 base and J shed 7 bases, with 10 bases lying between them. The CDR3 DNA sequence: TGTGCCAGTAGTATAGCCGACATCGGTGAAAAACTGTTTTTT. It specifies CASSIADIGEKLFF.

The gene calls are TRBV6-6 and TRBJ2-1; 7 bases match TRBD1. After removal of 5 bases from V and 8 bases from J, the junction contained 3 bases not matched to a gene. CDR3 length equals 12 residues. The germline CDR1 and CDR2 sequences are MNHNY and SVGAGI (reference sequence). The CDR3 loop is CASSIQGYEQFF. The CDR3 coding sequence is TGTGCCAGCAGTATACAGGGGTATGAGCAGTTCTTC.

CDR3 in amino acids: CASSFTGAYEQYF. CDR3 bases: TGTGCCAGCAGCTTCACAGGAGCCTACGAGCAGTACTTC. This chain connects TRBV7-9 to TRBJ2-7; D possibly corresponds to TRBD1 (5 bases). Germline V gene lookup returns CDR1 SEHNR and CDR2 FQNEAQ (reference sequence). There are 13 residues in the CDR3. V shed 3 bases and J shed 2 bases, with 8 bases lying between them.

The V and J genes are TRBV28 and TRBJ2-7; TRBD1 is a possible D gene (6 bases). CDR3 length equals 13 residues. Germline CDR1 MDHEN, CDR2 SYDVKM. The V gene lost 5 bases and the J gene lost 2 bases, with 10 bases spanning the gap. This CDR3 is CASSGTPTYEQYF. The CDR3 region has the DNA TGTGCCAGCAGTGGGACACCTACCTACGAGCAGTACTTC.

CDR3 residues: CASSSGTSGIQETQYF. The CDR3 region has the DNA TGTGCCAGCAGCTCCGGGACTAGCGGGATCCAAGAGACCCAGTACTTC. The chain combines TRBV7-3 with TRBJ2-5; 13 bases match TRBD2. Germline-derived CDR1 and CDR2 are SGHTA and FQGTGA. The CDR3 is 16 residues long. V gave up 4 bases and J gave up 1 base; unmatched junction bases: 3.

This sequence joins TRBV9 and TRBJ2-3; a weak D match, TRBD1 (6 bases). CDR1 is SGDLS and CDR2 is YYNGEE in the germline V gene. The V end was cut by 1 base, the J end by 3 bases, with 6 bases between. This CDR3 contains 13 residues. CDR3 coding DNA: TGTGCCAGCAGCGTAACAGGGACAGATACGCAGTATTTT. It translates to CASSVTGTDTQYF.

The CDR3 region has the DNA TGTGCCAGCAGCAGGGAGGGGACGGGTGCCTACGAGCAGTACTTC. Residues: CASSREGTGAYEQYF. This rearrangement joins TRBV5-6 to TRBJ2-7; TRBD2 matches 7 bases. With V trimmed by 4 bases and J by 2 bases, 9 bases remained unmatched. The CDR3 is 15 residues long. The germline V gene encodes CDR1 SGHDT and CDR2 YYEEEE.

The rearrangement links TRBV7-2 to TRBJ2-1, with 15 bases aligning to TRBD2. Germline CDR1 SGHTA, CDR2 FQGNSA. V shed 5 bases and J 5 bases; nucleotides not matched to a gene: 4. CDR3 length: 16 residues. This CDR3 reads CASSLGLAGGHNEQFF. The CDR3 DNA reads TGTGCCAGCAGCCTGGGACTAGCGGGAGGTCACAATGAGCAGTTCTTC.

For the CDR3, the DNA is TGTGCCACCAGCAGAGACAGGGTAGACTATGGCTACACCTTC. Translating gives CATSRDRVDYGYTF. V and J are TRBV15 and TRBJ1-2; D may be TRBD1 (5 bases). CDR3 length equals 14 residues. The V end lost 0 bases, the J end lost 3 bases, and 8 bases lay between the germline ends. CDR1 LNHNV and CDR2 YYDKDF come from the germline V gene (reference sequence).

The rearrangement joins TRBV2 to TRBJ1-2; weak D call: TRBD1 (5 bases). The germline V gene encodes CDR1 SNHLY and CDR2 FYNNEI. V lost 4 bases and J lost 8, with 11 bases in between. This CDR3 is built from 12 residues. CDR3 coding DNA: TGTGCCAGCAGTGGCAGGGCGCGGGGCTACACCTTC. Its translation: CASSGRARGYTF. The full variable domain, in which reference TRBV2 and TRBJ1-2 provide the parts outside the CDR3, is EPEVTQTPSHQVTQMGQEVILRCVPISNHLYFYWYRQILGQKVEFLVSFYNNEISEKSEIFDDQFSVERPDGSNFTLKIRSTKLEDSAMYFCASSGRARGYTFGSGTRLTVV.

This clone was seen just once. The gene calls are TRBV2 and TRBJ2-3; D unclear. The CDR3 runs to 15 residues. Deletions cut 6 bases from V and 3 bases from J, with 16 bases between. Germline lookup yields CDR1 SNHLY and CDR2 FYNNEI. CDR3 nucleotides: TGTGCCAGCAGGGGCAACGAGCTAAGAACAGATACGCAGTATTTT. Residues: CASRGNELRTDTQYF.